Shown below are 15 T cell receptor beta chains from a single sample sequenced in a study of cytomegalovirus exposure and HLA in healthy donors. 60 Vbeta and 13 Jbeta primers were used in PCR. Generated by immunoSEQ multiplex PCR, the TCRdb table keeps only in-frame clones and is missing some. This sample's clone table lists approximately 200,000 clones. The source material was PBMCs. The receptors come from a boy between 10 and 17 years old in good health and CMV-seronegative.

The CDR3 DNA reads TGTGCCAGCAGTCCCACAGGGAGCAGCACAGATACGCAGTATTTT. Protein sequence: CASSPTGSSTDTQYF. The rearrangement joins TRBV28 to TRBJ2-3; TRBD1 is a possible D gene (6 bases). CDR3 size: 15 residues. Germline CDR1 is MDHEN and CDR2 is SYDVKM. V was clipped by 5 bases and J by 0 bases, with 12 bases between them. Together with reference TRBV28 and TRBJ2-3, the CDR3 gives the full variable domain: DVKVTQSSRYLVKRTGEKVFLECVQDMDHENMFWYRQDPGLGLRLIYFSYDVKMKEKGDIPEGYSVSREKKERFSLILESASTNQTSMYLCASSPTGSSTDTQYFGPGTRLTVL.

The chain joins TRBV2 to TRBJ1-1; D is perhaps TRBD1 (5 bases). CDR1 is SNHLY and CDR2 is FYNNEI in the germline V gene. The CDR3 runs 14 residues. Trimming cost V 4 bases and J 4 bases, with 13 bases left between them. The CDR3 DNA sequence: TGTGCCAGCAGTGGAGGAGGGGCGGGCACTGAAGCTTTCTTT. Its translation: CASSGGGAGTEAFF.

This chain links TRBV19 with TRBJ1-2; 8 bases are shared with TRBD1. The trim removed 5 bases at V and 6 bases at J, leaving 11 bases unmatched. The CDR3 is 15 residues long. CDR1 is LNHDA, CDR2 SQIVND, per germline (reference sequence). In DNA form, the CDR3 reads TGTGCCAGTAGTGTAGGACAGGGTACTCGCGATGGCTACACCTTC. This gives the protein CASSVGQGTRDGYTF.

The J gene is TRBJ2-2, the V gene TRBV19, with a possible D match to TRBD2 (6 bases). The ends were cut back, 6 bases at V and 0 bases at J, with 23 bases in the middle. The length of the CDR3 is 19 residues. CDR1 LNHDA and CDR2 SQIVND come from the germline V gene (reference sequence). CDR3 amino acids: CASRYAGRWSPANTGELFF. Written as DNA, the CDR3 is TGTGCCAGTAGGTACGCGGGACGATGGTCCCCAGCGAACACCGGGGAGCTGTTTTTT.

The CDR3 is CASSEHGTGMNTEAFF. The CDR3 coding sequence is TGTGCCAGCAGTGAACACGGGACAGGGATGAACACTGAAGCTTTCTTT. The V and J genes are TRBV25-1 and TRBJ1-1; TRBD1 matches 9 bases. Germline V gene data show CDR1 as MGHDK and CDR2 as SYGVNS. There are 16 residues in the CDR3. V was pared by 2 bases and J by 0 bases, with 4 bases of the junction left unmatched.

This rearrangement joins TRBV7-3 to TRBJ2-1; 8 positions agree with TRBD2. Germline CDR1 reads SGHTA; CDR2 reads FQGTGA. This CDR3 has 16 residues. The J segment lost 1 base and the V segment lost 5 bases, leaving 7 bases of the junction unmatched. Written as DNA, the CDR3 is TGTGCCAGCAGCCCCGCGGGGGGCGGTTCCTACAATGAGCAGTTCTTC. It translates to CASSPAGGGSYNEQFF.

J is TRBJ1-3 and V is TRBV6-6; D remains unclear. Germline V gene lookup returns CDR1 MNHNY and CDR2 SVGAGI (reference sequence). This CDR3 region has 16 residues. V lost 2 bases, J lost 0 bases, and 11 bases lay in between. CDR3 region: CASSYQMTSSGNTIYF. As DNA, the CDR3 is TGTGCCAGCAGTTACCAGATGACAAGCTCTGGAAACACCATATATTTT.

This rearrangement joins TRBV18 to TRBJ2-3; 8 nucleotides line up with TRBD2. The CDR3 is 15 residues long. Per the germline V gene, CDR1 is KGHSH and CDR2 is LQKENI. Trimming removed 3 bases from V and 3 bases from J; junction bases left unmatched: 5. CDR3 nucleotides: TGTGCCAGCTCACCTGTGCGGGGGGAAACAGATACGCAGTATTTT. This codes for CASSPVRGETDTQYF.

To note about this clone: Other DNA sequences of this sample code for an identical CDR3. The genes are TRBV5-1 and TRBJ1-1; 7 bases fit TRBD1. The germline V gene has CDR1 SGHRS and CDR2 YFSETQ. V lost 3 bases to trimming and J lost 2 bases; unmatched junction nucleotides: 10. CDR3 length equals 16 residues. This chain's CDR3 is CASSSPLRDRNTEAFF. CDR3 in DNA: TGCGCCAGCAGCTCCCCCCTCCGGGACAGAAACACTGAAGCTTTCTTT.

The CDR3 here is CASSSRGYEQYF. CDR3 nucleotide sequence: TGTGCCAGCAGTTCCCGGGGTTACGAGCAGTACTTC. The gene calls are TRBV6-5 and TRBJ2-7; possible D gene TRBD2, 5 bases. The ends were cut back, 4 bases at V and 4 bases at J, with 8 bases in the middle. CDR3 length equals 12 residues. From germline, CDR1 is MNHEY and CDR2 SVGAGI.

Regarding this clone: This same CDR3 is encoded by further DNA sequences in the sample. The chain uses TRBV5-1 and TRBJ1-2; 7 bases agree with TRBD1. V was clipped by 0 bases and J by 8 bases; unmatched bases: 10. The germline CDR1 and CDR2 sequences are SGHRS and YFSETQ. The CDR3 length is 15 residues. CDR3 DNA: TGCGCCAGCAGCTTGGACGAGGGGGCCCGTAGAGGCTACACCTTC. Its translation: CASSLDEGARRGYTF.

DNA of the CDR3: TGTGCCAGCAGTGAGAGGGGACTCCGGGGCCGAGAGACCCAGTACTTC. Protein sequence: CASSERGLRGRETQYF. The chain employs TRBV6-1 and TRBJ2-5; the D gene is possibly TRBD2 (6 bases). Germline V CDR1 and CDR2: MNHNS, SASEGT. Deletions cut 3 bases from V and 4 bases from J, with 18 bases between. The CDR3 loop spans 16 amino acids.

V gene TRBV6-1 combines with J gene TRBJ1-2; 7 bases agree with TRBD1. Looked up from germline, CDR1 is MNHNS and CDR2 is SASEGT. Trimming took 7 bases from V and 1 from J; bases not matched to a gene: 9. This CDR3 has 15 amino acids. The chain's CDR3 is CASKPTGANNYGYTF. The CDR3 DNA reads TGTGCCAGCAAACCCACAGGGGCGAATAACTATGGCTACACCTTC.

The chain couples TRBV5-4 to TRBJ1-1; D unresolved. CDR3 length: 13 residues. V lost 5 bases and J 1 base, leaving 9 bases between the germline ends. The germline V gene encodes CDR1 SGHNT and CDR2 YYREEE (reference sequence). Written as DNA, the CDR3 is TGTGCCAGCAGACGGGTGGAGAACACTGAAGCTTTCTTT. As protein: CASRRVENTEAFF.

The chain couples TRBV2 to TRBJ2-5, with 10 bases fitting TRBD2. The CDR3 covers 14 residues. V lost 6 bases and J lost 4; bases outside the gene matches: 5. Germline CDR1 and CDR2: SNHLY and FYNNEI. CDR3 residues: CASSKIAGGETQYF. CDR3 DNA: TGTGCCAGCAGCAAGATAGCGGGGGGAGAGACCCAGTACTTC.